This T cell receptor beta chain was identified in a study of regulatory T cells in long-lasting Graves disease. This clonotype has at least ten counts. CDR3 regions were amplified by Arm-PCR using iRepertoire HTBI primers to build TCR beta libraries. TCRdb independently ran MiXCR on the multiplex PCR reads; one entry per CDR3 protein. The sample includes approximately 350,000 distinct CDR3 sequences, 15% to 20% of them seen just once. The CDR3 extends over 16 amino acids. V gave up 4 bases and J gave up 7 bases; unmatched junction bases: 9. CDR1 SEHNR and CDR2 FQNEAQ come from the germline V gene (reference sequence). Regarding time point: newly diagnosed GD, antithyroid drugs for less than 3 months. Construction of the TCR library relied on RNA isolated from PBMCs. This same sample was also taken into another study, of T cells in Graves' hyperthyroidism and ophthalmopathy. That work contributes: The model made its ophthalmopathy prediction, and onset followed a median around six months later.

The sample consisted of peripheral blood mononuclear cells (PBMCs), taken at new diagnosis, from a patient treated with antithyroid drugs. The clonotype was recovered from a woman under 30 with Graves disease. The chain links TRBV7-9 to TRBJ2-1, with 11 bases aligning to TRBD2. CDR3 region: CASSSSSRTSGNEQFF. The DNA for the CDR3 is TGTGCCAGCAGCTCAAGTTCACGGACTAGCGGGAATGAGCAGTTCTTC.